The clone carrying this TCR beta chain has only one observation. TCRdb re-derived calls from the RT-PCR reads in MiXCR, one entry per CDR3 protein. The sample has about 1,300 distinct CDR3 sequences, about 39% seen once. The record originates from a study of patients and donors after allogeneic stem cell transplantation. CDR3 length: 13 residues. The V end was cut by 0 bases, the J end by 5 bases, with 10 bases between. CDR1 is DFQATT, CDR2 SNEGSKA, per germline (reference sequence). This receptor was taken from a human donor who was either an allogeneic HSCT recipient or a stem cell or donor lymphocyte infusion donor (not recorded which). It is not recorded whose cells these are; they may come from a transplant donor. The chain is built from TRBV20-1 and TRBJ2-5, with a tentative D call TRBD1 (5 bases). What was sequenced was blood, either unsorted or a sorted T cell fraction (not recorded which). DNA for the CDR3: TGCAGTGCTAGAGAGCCAGGGAAGGAGACCCAGTACTTC. Its protein product is CSAREPGKETQYF.